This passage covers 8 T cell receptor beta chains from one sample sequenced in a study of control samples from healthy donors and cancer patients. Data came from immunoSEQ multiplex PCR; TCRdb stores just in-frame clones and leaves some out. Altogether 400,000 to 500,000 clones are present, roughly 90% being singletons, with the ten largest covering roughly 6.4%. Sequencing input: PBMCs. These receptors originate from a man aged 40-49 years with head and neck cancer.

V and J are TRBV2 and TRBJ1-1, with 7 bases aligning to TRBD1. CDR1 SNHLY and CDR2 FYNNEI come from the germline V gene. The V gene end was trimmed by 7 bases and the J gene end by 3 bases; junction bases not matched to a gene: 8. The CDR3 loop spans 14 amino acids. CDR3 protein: CASTKNRGDTEAFF. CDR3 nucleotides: TGTGCCAGCACCAAAAACAGGGGTGACACTGAAGCTTTCTTT.

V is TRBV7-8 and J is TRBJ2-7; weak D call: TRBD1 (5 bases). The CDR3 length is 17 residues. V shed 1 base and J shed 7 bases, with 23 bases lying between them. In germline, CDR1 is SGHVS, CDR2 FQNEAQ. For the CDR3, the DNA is TGTGCCAGCAGCTTAGGTCCAAAGGGCAGGGTAGCTAGGGAGCAGTACTTC. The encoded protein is CASSLGPKGRVAREQYF.

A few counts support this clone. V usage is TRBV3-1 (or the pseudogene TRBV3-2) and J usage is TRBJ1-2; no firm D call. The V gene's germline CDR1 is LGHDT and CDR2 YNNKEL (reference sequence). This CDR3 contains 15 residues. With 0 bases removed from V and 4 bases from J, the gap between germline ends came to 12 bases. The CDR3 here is CASSQDREQLYGYTF. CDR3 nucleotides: TGTGCCAGCAGCCAAGATCGCGAACAACTCTATGGCTACACCTTC.

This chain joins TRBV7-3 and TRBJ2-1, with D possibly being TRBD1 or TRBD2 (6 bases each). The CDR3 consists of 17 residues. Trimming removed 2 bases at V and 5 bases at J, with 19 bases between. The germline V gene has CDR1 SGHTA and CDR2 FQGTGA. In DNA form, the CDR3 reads TGTGCCAGCAGCTTACTGGCCAGCGATCGGGGGCACAATGAGCAGTTCTTC. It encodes CASSLLASDRGHNEQFF.

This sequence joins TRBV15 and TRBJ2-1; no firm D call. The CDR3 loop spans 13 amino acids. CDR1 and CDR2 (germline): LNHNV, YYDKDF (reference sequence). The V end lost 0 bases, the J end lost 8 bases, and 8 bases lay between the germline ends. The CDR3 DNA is TGTGCCACCAGCAGAGATCTCTCCCATGAGCAGTTCTTC. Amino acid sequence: CATSRDLSHEQFF.

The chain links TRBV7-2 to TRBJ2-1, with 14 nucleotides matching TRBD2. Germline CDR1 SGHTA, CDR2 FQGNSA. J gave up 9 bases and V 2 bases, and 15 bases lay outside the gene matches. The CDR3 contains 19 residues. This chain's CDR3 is CASSLRRNRGLAGEGEQFF. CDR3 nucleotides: TGTGCCAGCAGCTTACGTCGTAATCGGGGACTAGCGGGAGAAGGTGAGCAGTTCTTC.

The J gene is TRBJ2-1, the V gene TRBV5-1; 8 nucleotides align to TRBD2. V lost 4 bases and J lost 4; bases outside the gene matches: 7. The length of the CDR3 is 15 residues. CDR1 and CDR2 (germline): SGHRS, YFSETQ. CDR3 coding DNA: TGCGCCAGCAGCCCCGGGACTAGACCTTACAATGAGCAGTTCTTC. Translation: CASSPGTRPYNEQFF.

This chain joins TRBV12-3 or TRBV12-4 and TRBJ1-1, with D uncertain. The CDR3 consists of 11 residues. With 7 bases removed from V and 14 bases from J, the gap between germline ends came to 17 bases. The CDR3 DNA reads TGTGCCAGCAACCCTACGGCCCCCGGCTTCTTT. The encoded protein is CASNPTAPGFF.